This entry features one TCR beta chain sequence. This sample stems from a study of blood T cell repertoires in COVID-19. Study at large: Italy, Spain and the United States were the sources of the convalescent and acute COVID-19 samples.

The Seattle patients joined while their infection was active and were tracked longitudinally afterward. Study processing details: Reference gene primer amplification gave nucleated cell count estimates. TCRdb keeps only in-frame clones here, not all; method: immunoSEQ multiplex PCR. That table supplies the V and J calls and clone size; D and trimming were determined from the DNA. The sample lists some 450,000 clones; approximately 90% were seen once. Trimming left V 5 bases short and J 2 bases short, with 14 bases between. Germline V gives CDR1 SGHRS, CDR2 YFSETQ. This CDR3 spans 15 amino acids. The chain uses TRBV5-1 and TRBJ1-3; D gene uncertain. Sequencing was done on a sample of peripheral blood. The sequence derives from a woman aged 45-65 years with COVID-19, enrolled during active disease. CDR3 DNA: TGCGCCAGCAGGTATGGGCGGGAACCTGGAAACACCATATATTTT. Its protein is CASRYGREPGNTIYF.